This T cell receptor beta chain appears in the sequencing data of a study of blood T cells in healthy people across ages. The junction had 10 bases not matched to a gene; V was cut back by 4 bases and J by 4 bases. The germline CDR1 and CDR2 sequences are ENHRY and SYGVKD. The CDR3 totals 16 residues. Next came a second PCR, run for about 6 to 12 cycles, which used a sample-barcoded 5' primer along with a J-beta primer mix. TCRdb ran MiXCR on the 5' RACE reads and lists one entry per CDR3 protein. The top ten hold about 19% of the sample, which has more than 800,000 distinct CDR3 sequences, under 45% seen once.

The chain couples TRBV10-3 to TRBJ2-1, with TRBD2 matching over 7 bases. The material sequenced was blood. The TCR originated in a woman aged 60 to 75 in good health. CDR3 sequence (DNA): TGTGCCATCAGTGGTCGTTCTAGCGGCCAGTACAATGAGCAGTTCTTC. Translating it yields CAISGRSSGQYNEQFF.